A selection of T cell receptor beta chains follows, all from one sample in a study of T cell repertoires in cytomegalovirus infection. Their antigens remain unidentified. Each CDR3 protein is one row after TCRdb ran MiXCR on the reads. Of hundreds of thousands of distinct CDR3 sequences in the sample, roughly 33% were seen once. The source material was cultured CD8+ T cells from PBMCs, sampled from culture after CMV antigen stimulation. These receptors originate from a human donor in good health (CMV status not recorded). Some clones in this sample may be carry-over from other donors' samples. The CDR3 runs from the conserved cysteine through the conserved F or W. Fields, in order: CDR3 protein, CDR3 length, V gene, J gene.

CDR3aa: CASSLAGPTLGAEAFF
len: 16
v_gene: TRBV7-9
j_gene: TRBJ1-1

CDR3aa: CASSYISGKETQYF
len: 14
v_gene: TRBV7-2
j_gene: TRBJ2-5

CDR3aa: CASSQDSALGYTF
len: 13
v_gene: TRBV3-1
j_gene: TRBJ1-2

CDR3aa: CASGFGEGQPQHF
len: 13
v_gene: TRBV6-5
j_gene: TRBJ1-5

CDR3aa: CASNYRAAYEPKNIQYF
len: 17
v_gene: TRBV6-1
j_gene: TRBJ2-4

CDR3aa: CASSGYGGLDGYTF
len: 14
v_gene: TRBV25-1
j_gene: TRBJ1-2

CDR3aa: CASSPQGAGTGELFF
len: 15
v_gene: TRBV19
j_gene: TRBJ2-2

CDR3aa: CASSGQEGIYEQYF
len: 14
v_gene: TRBV12-3/TRBV12-4
j_gene: TRBJ2-7

CDR3aa: CASSLKGGDTEAFF
len: 14
v_gene: TRBV7-9
j_gene: TRBJ1-1

CDR3aa: CASSSQTRTLSYEQYF
len: 16
v_gene: TRBV11-2
j_gene: TRBJ2-7

CDR3aa: CASSLGTETGWYHEQYF
len: 17
v_gene: TRBV7-6
j_gene: TRBJ2-7

CDR3aa: CASSPRQGETQYF
len: 13
v_gene: TRBV4-1
j_gene: TRBJ2-5

CDR3aa: CASSLWGASSYNEQFF
len: 16
v_gene: TRBV27
j_gene: TRBJ2-1

CDR3aa: CSVRRQGTEAFF
len: 12
v_gene: TRBV29-1
j_gene: TRBJ1-1

CDR3aa: CASRLRGRNEQFF
len: 13
v_gene: TRBV7-2
j_gene: TRBJ2-1

CDR3aa: CASSSTGLETQYF
len: 13
v_gene: TRBV12-3/TRBV12-4
j_gene: TRBJ2-5

CDR3aa: CASSTEWGNQPQHF
len: 14
v_gene: TRBV2
j_gene: TRBJ1-5

CDR3aa: CASSYQGAIEAFF
len: 13
v_gene: TRBV6-2/TRBV6-3
j_gene: TRBJ1-1

CDR3aa: CASSQDRSNEQFF
len: 13
v_gene: TRBV4-3
j_gene: TRBJ2-1

CDR3aa: CANSQVRGPDTGELFF
len: 16
v_gene: TRBV4-1
j_gene: TRBJ2-2

CDR3aa: CSVVVGLDEYF
len: 11
v_gene: TRBV29-1
j_gene: TRBJ2-7

CDR3aa: CASSLFGQGKNTIYF
len: 15
v_gene: TRBV14
j_gene: TRBJ1-3

CDR3aa: CASSSRGGVSNQPQHF
len: 16
v_gene: TRBV27
j_gene: TRBJ1-5

CDR3aa: CASSFAVGGGGRDTQYF
len: 17
v_gene: TRBV19
j_gene: TRBJ2-3

CDR3aa: CASSLIVTSGDNEQFF
len: 16
v_gene: TRBV7-3
j_gene: TRBJ2-1

CDR3aa: CASVRLAGYNEQFF
len: 14
v_gene: TRBV6-1
j_gene: TRBJ2-1